The 23 T cell receptor beta chains below all came from one sample that was sequenced in a study of cytomegalovirus exposure and HLA in healthy donors. PCR used 60 Vbeta primers and 13 Jbeta primers. The protocol was immunoSEQ multiplex PCR, while the TCRdb copy is restricted to in-frame clones and leaves out a portion. The table has about 130,000 clones, roughly 81% seen once. What was sequenced was PBMCs. The source is a woman aged 30 to 39 in good health and CMV-seronegative.

The chain joins TRBV5-1 to TRBJ2-3, with a weak D call TRBD2 (6 bases). Germline V gives CDR1 SGHRS, CDR2 YFSETQ. CDR3 size: 15 residues. Trimming removed 1 base at V and 4 bases at J, with 13 bases between. CDR3 nucleotide sequence: TGCGCCAGCAGCTTGCCCCCCGGGACTTCAGATACGCAGTATTTT. Its translation: CASSLPPGTSDTQYF. The full variable domain, rest sourced from reference TRBV5-1 and TRBJ2-3, is KAGVTQTPRYLIKTRGQQVTLSCSPISGHRSVSWYQQTPGQGLQFLFEYFSETQRNKGNFPGRFSGRQFSNSRSEMNVSTLELGDSALYLCASSLPPGTSDTQYFGPGTRLTVL.

V is TRBV6-6 and J is TRBJ1-5, with 7 nucleotides matching TRBD1. This CDR3 spans 14 amino acids. Germline trimming cut 6 bases from V and 4 bases from J; bases unmatched to any gene: 6. CDR1 is MNHNY and CDR2 is SVGAGI in the germline V gene (reference sequence). The CDR3 DNA is TGTGCCAGCAGCCCCGGGACAGAGAATCAGCCCCAGCATTTT. Amino acid sequence: CASSPGTENQPQHF.

DNA for the CDR3: TGTGCCAGTAGTGCCTCGACAGGGACTCCGATAAAACTGTTTTTT. Amino acids: CASSASTGTPIKLFF. The chain combines TRBV19 with TRBJ1-4, with 7 bases identical to TRBD1. Germline V gene lookup returns CDR1 LNHDA and CDR2 SQIVND (reference sequence). The CDR3 runs 15 residues. Unmatched junction bases numbered 13, after V lost 5 bases and J lost 10 bases.

This clone was picked up one time. The chain carries TRBV11-3 and TRBJ2-7; 9 positions match TRBD1. This CDR3 is 15 amino acids long. Germline assignment: CDR1 SGHNT and CDR2 YENEEA. With V trimmed by 5 bases and J by 0 bases, 5 bases remained unmatched. The CDR3 region is CASSLGQGSSYEQYF. As DNA, the CDR3 is TGTGCCAGCAGCCTCGGACAGGGGAGCTCCTACGAGCAGTACTTC.

This clone was found many times. This rearrangement joins TRBV5-1 to TRBJ1-6, with 11 positions matching TRBD1. CDR3 length equals 17 residues. Per germline, CDR1 SGHRS and CDR2 YFSETQ. V shed 1 base and J 9 bases; nucleotides not matched to a gene: 9. The CDR3 nucleotides read TGCGCCAGCAGCTTGACCCAGCAGGGACAGGGGGTTTCACCCCTCCACTTT. Translated, it gives CASSLTQQGQGVSPLHF.

The chain recombines TRBV12-5 with TRBJ2-5, with unresolved D. Per germline, CDR1 LGHNT and CDR2 FRNRAP. V gave up 1 base and J gave up 2 bases, with 11 bases separating them. This CDR3 region has 15 residues. In DNA form, the CDR3 reads TGTGCTAGTGGTTTGGGAGAATACTCACAAGAGACCCAGTACTTC. It codes for CASGLGEYSQETQYF.

CDR3 in amino acids: CATSRDLSQPQHF. CDR3 coding DNA: TGTGCCACCAGCAGAGATCTCAGTCAGCCCCAGCATTTT. This chain links TRBV15 with TRBJ1-5, with D unresolved. V shed 0 bases and J shed 6 bases, with 6 bases lying between them. This CDR3 is built from 13 residues. From germline, CDR1 is LNHNV and CDR2 YYDKDF (reference sequence).

This chain uses TRBV29-1 with TRBJ2-3; 8 nucleotides match TRBD1. The germline V gene encodes CDR1 SQVTM and CDR2 ANQGSEA. V lost 2 bases and J lost 4; bases outside the gene matches: 14. This CDR3 has 17 residues. The CDR3, as DNA: TGCAGCGTTGAATCCGTTTCGGACAGGGTTGTGTCAGATACGCAGTATTTT. This encodes CSVESVSDRVVSDTQYF.

The chain couples TRBV5-4 to TRBJ1-3, with TRBD1 identical over 8 bases. This CDR3 region has 18 residues. The J segment lost 0 bases and the V segment lost 0 bases, leaving 8 bases of the junction unmatched. Germline-derived CDR1 and CDR2 are SGHNT and YYREEE (reference sequence). The CDR3 loop is CASSLGTGLRFSGNTIYF. In DNA form, the CDR3 reads TGTGCCAGCAGCTTGGGGACAGGGCTCCGATTCTCTGGAAACACCATATATTTT.

The rearrangement uses TRBV4-1 and TRBJ2-7; D unclear. With 6 bases removed from V and 0 bases from J, the gap between germline ends came to 12 bases. The CDR3 length is 14 residues. Germline-derived CDR1 and CDR2 are MGHRA and YSYEKL. In DNA, the CDR3 is TGCGCCAGCAGTTACCTGATACACTCCTACGAGCAGTACTTC. Residues: CASSYLIHSYEQYF.

The chain combines TRBV7-3 with TRBJ1-1, with TRBD1 matching 10 bases. After removal of 5 bases from V and 5 bases from J, the junction contained 5 bases not matched to a gene. Germline CDR1 and CDR2: SGHTA and FQGTGA. The CDR3 covers 14 residues. The CDR3 DNA reads TGTGCCAGCAGCCCGACAGGGGGCGGAACTGAAGCTTTCTTT. It codes for CASSPTGGGTEAFF.

The chain carries TRBV13 and TRBJ2-3; 7 bases are shared with TRBD2. This CDR3 region has 16 residues. Unmatched junction bases numbered 5, after V lost 0 bases and J lost 2 bases. Germline CDR1 PRHDT, CDR2 FYEKMQ (reference sequence). The chain's CDR3 is CASSLGGSGFTDTQYF. The CDR3 DNA sequence: TGTGCCAGCAGCTTAGGTGGTAGCGGGTTCACAGATACGCAGTATTTT.

The chain couples TRBV6-6 to TRBJ1-4; D unresolved. Germline CDR1 reads MNHNY; CDR2 reads SVGAGI (reference sequence). CDR3 length: 16 amino acids. V lost 2 bases to trimming and J lost 4 bases, with 14 bases between them. The CDR3 reads CASSYPTDRVNEKLFF. The CDR3, as DNA: TGTGCCAGCAGTTACCCGACCGACCGGGTTAATGAAAAACTGTTTTTT.

The rearrangement uses TRBV11-3 and TRBJ2-1; D possibly corresponds to TRBD1 (7 bases). This CDR3 comprises 15 residues. The V gene lost 6 bases and the J gene lost 6 bases, with 18 bases spanning the gap. Germline CDR1 is SGHNT and CDR2 is YENEEA. CDR3 in amino acids: CASSASGTAGNEQFF. Here the CDR3 DNA reads TGTGCCAGCAGTGCCTCCGGGACAGCGGGCAATGAGCAGTTCTTC.

This clone was picked up one time. The V gene is TRBV5-1, the J gene TRBJ1-5; no reliable D call. Germline-derived CDR1 and CDR2 are SGHRS and YFSETQ. Trimming shortened V by 1 base and J by 4 bases, and 6 bases separated the two germline ends. This CDR3 region has 13 residues. The CDR3 sequence: CASSLSPNQPQHF. The CDR3 region has the DNA TGCGCCAGCAGCTTGTCCCCTAATCAGCCCCAGCATTTT.

This chain connects TRBV5-1 to TRBJ2-1, with 7 bases aligning to TRBD2. Germline assignment: CDR1 SGHRS and CDR2 YFSETQ. Trimming cost V 0 bases and J 4 bases; bases outside gene matches: 4. The CDR3 runs 15 residues. The CDR3 reads CASSLGEGAYNEQFF. CDR3 sequence (DNA): TGCGCCAGCAGCTTGGGGGAGGGAGCGTACAATGAGCAGTTCTTC. The whole variable domain, remainder taken from reference TRBV5-1 and TRBJ2-1, is KAGVTQTPRYLIKTRGQQVTLSCSPISGHRSVSWYQQTPGQGLQFLFEYFSETQRNKGNFPGRFSGRQFSNSRSEMNVSTLELGDSALYLCASSLGEGAYNEQFFGPGTRLTVL.

The V gene is TRBV7-3, the J gene TRBJ1-1; D is perhaps TRBD1 (6 bases). From germline, CDR1 is SGHTA and CDR2 FQGTGA. The V end was cut by 4 bases, the J end by 4 bases, with 13 bases between. The CDR3 covers 14 residues. CDR3 sequence: CASSSQGWGTEAFF. In DNA, the CDR3 is TGTGCCAGCAGCTCTCAGGGGTGGGGCACTGAAGCTTTCTTT.

This rearrangement joins TRBV6-6 to TRBJ1-2; 10 bases fit TRBD1. The CDR3 is 14 amino acids. After removal of 6 bases from V and 4 bases from J, the junction contained 5 bases not matched to a gene. Per the germline V gene, CDR1 is MNHNY and CDR2 is SVGAGI (reference sequence). The CDR3 bases are TGTGCCAGCAGCAGGGACAGGGGCGCCTATGGCTACACCTTC. It yields the protein CASSRDRGAYGYTF.

Written as DNA, the CDR3 is TGCGCCAGCAGCTTGGGCCTCAGCGGAAGCACAGATACGCAGTATTTT. Translation: CASSLGLSGSTDTQYF. The V call is TRBV5-1, the J call TRBJ2-3; TRBD2 might be the D (5 bases). V shed 0 bases and J shed 0 bases, with 11 bases lying between them. The CDR3 consists of 16 residues. The V gene's germline CDR1 is SGHRS and CDR2 YFSETQ.

As DNA, the CDR3 is TGTGCCACCAGCAGAGATCCTACCTACGAGCAGTACTTC. It codes for CATSRDPTYEQYF. This sequence joins TRBV15 and TRBJ2-7; no firm D call. Trimming took 0 bases from V and 2 from J, leaving 5 bases between them. CDR1 LNHNV and CDR2 YYDKDF come from the germline V gene (reference sequence). The length of the CDR3 is 13 residues.

This chain connects TRBV28 to TRBJ2-1; D possibly corresponds to TRBD1 (6 bases). Trimming took 1 base from V and 3 from J, leaving 10 bases between them. The germline gives CDR1 MDHEN, CDR2 SYDVKM. The CDR3 is 15 amino acids. The CDR3 DNA is TGTGCCAGCAGTTTATCGGTAGGGGGCTACAATGAGCAGTTCTTC. Amino acids: CASSLSVGGYNEQFF.

This chain uses TRBV18 with TRBJ1-1, with 9 bases aligning to TRBD1. The CDR3 has 17 amino acids. Per germline, CDR1 KGHSH and CDR2 LQKENI. V lost 3 bases and J lost 4; bases outside the gene matches: 12. The CDR3 DNA reads TGTGCCAGCTCACCCCTAACAACCCAGACAGGGGGCACTGAAGCTTTCTTT. It is translated as CASSPLTTQTGGTEAFF.

The rearrangement links TRBV15 to TRBJ2-7; D might be TRBD1 (6 bases). With 5 bases removed from V and 6 bases from J, the gap between germline ends came to 11 bases. CDR1 is LNHNV and CDR2 is YYDKDF in the germline V gene (reference sequence). The length of the CDR3 is 12 residues. CDR3 loop: CATSPTGIEQYF. As DNA, the CDR3 is TGTGCCACCAGCCCCACAGGGATCGAGCAGTACTTC. The variable domain in full, with the rest retrieved from reference TRBV15 and TRBJ2-7, is DAMVIQNPRYQVTQFGKPVTLSCSQTLNHNVMYWYQQKSSQAPKLLFHYYDKDFNNEADTPDNFQSRRPNTSFCFLDIRSPGLGDTAMYLCATSPTGIEQYFGPGTRLTVT.